The 3 T cell receptor beta chains in this list originate from one sample, sequenced in a study of T-cell memory formation after mild COVID-19. TCRdb passed the 5' RACE reads through MiXCR, listing each CDR3 protein once. The sample has over 450,000 distinct CDR3 sequences, roughly 21% seen once. The sequencing input was PBMCs or a T cell subset sorted from them (not recorded which). These receptors all stem from an adult woman who had mild COVID-19 (a few samples of this study predate the infection). Cell type and time point are not known.

The rearrangement uses TRBV9 and TRBJ2-5, with TRBD2 matching over 10 bases. V was clipped by 2 bases and J by 4 bases; unmatched bases: 5. The CDR3 sequence is 15 residues long. Germline V gene lookup returns CDR1 SGDLS and CDR2 YYNGEE. DNA for the CDR3: TGTGCCAGCAGCGTCAGCGGGGGGGCGTTAGAGACCCAGTACTTC. Encoded protein: CASSVSGGALETQYF.

This clonotype has a handful of counts. This chain joins TRBV12-3 or TRBV12-4 and TRBJ1-1; no definite D call. The CDR3 consists of 13 residues. Trimming pared 6 bases from V and 3 bases from J, leaving 11 bases between. The CDR3 DNA reads as TGTGCCAGCAGCCCACCGGGTCACACTGAAGCTTTCTTT. It translates to CASSPPGHTEAFF.

In this sample, this clonotype turned up many times. The chain couples TRBV3-1 to TRBJ2-2; 9 nucleotides match TRBD2. Germline V gene sequence: CDR1 LGHDT, CDR2 YNNKEL (reference sequence). This CDR3 contains 18 residues. The ends lost 0 bases at V and 0 bases at J; junction bases unmatched: 5. CDR3 bases: TGTGCCAGCAGCCAAGATGTTCTAGCGGGGTCGAACACCGGGGAGCTGTTTTTT. Translating it yields CASSQDVLAGSNTGELFF.